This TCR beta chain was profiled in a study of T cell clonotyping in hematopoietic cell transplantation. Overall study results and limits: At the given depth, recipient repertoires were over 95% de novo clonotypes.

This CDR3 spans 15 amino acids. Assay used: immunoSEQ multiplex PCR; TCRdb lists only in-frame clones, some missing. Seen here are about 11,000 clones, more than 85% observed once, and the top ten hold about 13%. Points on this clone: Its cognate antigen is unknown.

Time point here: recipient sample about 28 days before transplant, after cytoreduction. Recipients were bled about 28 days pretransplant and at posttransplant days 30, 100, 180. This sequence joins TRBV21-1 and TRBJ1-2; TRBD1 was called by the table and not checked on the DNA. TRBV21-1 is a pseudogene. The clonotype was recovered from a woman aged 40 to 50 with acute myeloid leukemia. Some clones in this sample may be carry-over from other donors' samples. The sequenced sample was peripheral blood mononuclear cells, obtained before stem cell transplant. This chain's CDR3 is CASSNLTRQGDGYTF. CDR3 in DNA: TGTGCCAGCAGCAACCTCACTCGACAGGGGGATGGCTACACCTTC.